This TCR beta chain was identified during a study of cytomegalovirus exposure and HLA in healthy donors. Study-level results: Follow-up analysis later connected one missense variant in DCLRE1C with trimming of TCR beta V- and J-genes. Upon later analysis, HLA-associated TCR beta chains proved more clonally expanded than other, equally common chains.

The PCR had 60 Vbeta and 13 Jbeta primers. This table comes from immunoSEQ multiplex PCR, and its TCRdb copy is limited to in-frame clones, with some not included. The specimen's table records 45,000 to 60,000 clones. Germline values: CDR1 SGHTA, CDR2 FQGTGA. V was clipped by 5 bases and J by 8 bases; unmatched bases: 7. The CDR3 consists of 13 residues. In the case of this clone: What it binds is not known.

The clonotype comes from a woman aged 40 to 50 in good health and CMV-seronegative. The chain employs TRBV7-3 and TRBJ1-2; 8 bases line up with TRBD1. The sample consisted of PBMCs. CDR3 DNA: TGTGCCAGCAGCCAGACAGGGGAGATAGGCTACACCTTC. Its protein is CASSQTGEIGYTF.